A single sample gave rise to the 25 T cell receptor beta chains below, sequenced in a study of control samples from healthy donors and cancer patients. Some clones are missing from TCRdb's copy, which holds only in-frame ones; the method was immunoSEQ multiplex PCR. This sample has roughly 150,000 clones, with 70% to 90% found just once. Material: blood. The origin of the receptors is a man aged 18 to 35 in good health.

The rearrangement uses TRBV7-6 and TRBJ2-5; 11 bases align to TRBD2. Trimming removed 2 bases from V and 5 bases from J; junction bases left unmatched: 7. This CDR3 has 16 residues. Germline CDR1 is SGHVS and CDR2 is FNYEAQ. CDR3: CASSLLAGGPAETQYF. Written as DNA, the CDR3 is TGTGCCAGCAGCTTACTAGCGGGGGGCCCCGCGGAGACCCAGTACTTC.

The chain uses TRBV5-1 and TRBJ2-2; 7 positions agree with TRBD2. This CDR3 region has 14 residues. Germline assignment: CDR1 SGHRS and CDR2 YFSETQ. V shed 5 bases and J 0 bases; nucleotides not matched to a gene: 1. The CDR3 spells CASRLAPNTGELFF. Here the CDR3 DNA reads TGCGCCAGCAGACTAGCGCCGAACACCGGGGAGCTGTTTTTT.

The CDR3 protein is CASSMMSGGPGANVLTF. The CDR3, as DNA: TGTGCCAGCAGCATGATGTCAGGGGGTCCTGGGGCCAACGTCCTGACTTTC. The rearrangement joins TRBV5-6 to TRBJ2-6; 7 nucleotides align to TRBD1. Germline trimming cut 4 bases from V and 2 bases from J; bases unmatched to any gene: 9. The CDR3 sequence is 17 residues long. Germline CDR1 and CDR2: SGHDT and YYEEEE. Together with reference TRBV5-6 and TRBJ2-6, the CDR3 gives the full variable domain: DAGVTQSPTHLIKTRGQQVTLRCSPKSGHDTVSWYQQALGQGPQFIFQYYEEEERQRGNFPDRFSGHQFPNYSSELNVNALLLGDSALYLCASSMMSGGPGANVLTFGAGSRLTVL.

The chain is built from TRBV10-3 and TRBJ2-1; D not resolved. V was pared by 2 bases and J by 7 bases, with 6 bases between. The CDR3 is made up of 12 amino acids. The germline V gene has CDR1 ENHRY and CDR2 SYGVKD. The CDR3 bases are TGTGCCATCAGTGAGCTGGAGAATGAGCAGTTCTTC. This sequence encodes CAISELENEQFF.

This chain links TRBV4-1 with TRBJ2-7, with 7 bases lining up with TRBD1. With V trimmed by 6 bases and J by 2 bases, 4 bases remained unmatched. This CDR3 region has 13 residues. The germline V gene has CDR1 MGHRA and CDR2 YSYEKL. CDR3 in amino acids: CASSLTGAYEQYF. CDR3 nucleotide sequence: TGCGCCAGCAGTTTAACAGGGGCCTACGAGCAGTACTTC.

The chain joins TRBV7-6 to TRBJ2-7; the D gene is possibly TRBD2 (5 bases). V gave up 7 bases and J gave up 5 bases, with 15 bases separating them. This CDR3 spans 13 amino acids. CDR1 is SGHVS, CDR2 FNYEAQ, per germline. In DNA, the CDR3 is TGTGCCAGCACCACCCCCCCGGGAAACGAGCAGTACTTC. Encoded protein: CASTTPPGNEQYF.

This clone was picked up a small number of times. The rearrangement uses TRBV6-6 and TRBJ1-1; 9 bases line up with TRBD1. Germline V CDR1 and CDR2: MNHNY, SVGAGI (reference sequence). Trimming at V came to 8 bases and at J to 5 bases, leaving 12 bases not matched to a gene. The CDR3 extends over 15 amino acids. DNA for the CDR3: TGTGCCAGCGGGGATCCGGGACAGGGCAGGACTGAAGCTTTCTTT. Its translation: CASGDPGQGRTEAFF.

The V and J genes are TRBV15 and TRBJ2-2, with 8 bases fitting TRBD1. CDR3 size: 15 residues. With V trimmed by 3 bases and J by 4 bases, 4 bases remained unmatched. Germline CDR1 reads LNHNV; CDR2 reads YYDKDF (reference sequence). Here the CDR3 reads CATSSGTGVTGELFF. As DNA, the CDR3 is TGTGCCACCAGCAGCGGGACAGGTGTCACCGGGGAGCTGTTTTTT.

V gene TRBV9 combines with J gene TRBJ2-1, with D unclear. With 4 bases removed from V and 6 bases from J, the gap between germline ends came to 14 bases. This CDR3 is 14 amino acids long. The V gene's germline CDR1 is SGDLS and CDR2 YYNGEE. CDR3 residues: CASSPVTLGNEQFF. The CDR3 DNA is TGTGCCAGCAGCCCCGTCACTCTCGGCAATGAGCAGTTCTTC.

The CDR3 DNA reads as TGTGCCAGCAGTTTTTCCCCGGACGGGTACAATGAGCAGTTCTTC. Translating it yields CASSFSPDGYNEQFF. The chain recombines TRBV6-2 or TRBV6-3 with TRBJ2-1; D gene ambiguous. This CDR3 has 15 residues. The V gene's germline CDR1 is MNHEY and CDR2 SVGEGT. V was shortened by 4 bases and J by 4 bases, with 14 bases between the two germline ends.

The chain couples TRBV5-1 to TRBJ1-6; TRBD1 is a possible D gene (5 bases). The CDR3 has 18 residues. The germline V gene has CDR1 SGHRS and CDR2 YFSETQ. The ends were cut back, 2 bases at V and 0 bases at J, with 15 bases in the middle. This CDR3 is CASSFVGALSSYNSPLHF. In nucleotides, the CDR3 is TGCGCCAGCAGCTTCGTAGGGGCCCTAAGCTCCTATAATTCACCCCTCCACTTT.

The chain links TRBV9 to TRBJ2-1; D perhaps matches TRBD2 (5 bases). The germline V and J ends were trimmed by 0 bases and 6 bases, with 13 bases remaining between them. Germline CDR1 SGDLS, CDR2 YYNGEE. The CDR3 consists of 15 residues. Here the CDR3 reads CASSVAPTTSNEQFF. CDR3 nucleotides: TGTGCCAGCAGCGTAGCGCCGACTACTTCCAATGAGCAGTTCTTC.

Only one count was recorded for this clone. The chain recombines TRBV4-2 with TRBJ1-1; D gene uncertain. The germline V and J ends were trimmed by 7 bases and 3 bases, with 12 bases remaining between them. Germline V gene lookup returns CDR1 LGHNA and CDR2 YNFKEQ. The CDR3 runs 13 residues. The CDR3 DNA is TGTGCCAGCACCTTCGGAGAGGACACTGAAGCTTTCTTT. Amino acids: CASTFGEDTEAFF.

This rearrangement joins TRBV2 to TRBJ1-2; 7 bases align to TRBD1. The V gene's germline CDR1 is SNHLY and CDR2 FYNNEI. The CDR3 totals 12 residues. V lost 4 bases to trimming and J lost 5 bases; unmatched junction nucleotides: 1. DNA of the CDR3: TGTGCCAGCAGTGGACAGGGATATGGCTACACCTTC. Translation: CASSGQGYGYTF.

This chain links TRBV5-7 with TRBJ2-7; TRBD1 aligns across 8 bases. TRBV5-7 is an ORF for which the function is uncertain. CDR3 length: 16 residues. Trimming at V came to 3 bases and at J to 0 bases, leaving 8 bases not matched to a gene. The CDR3 here is CASSYGQGYSSYEQYF. The CDR3 DNA follows: TGTGCCAGCAGCTATGGACAGGGTTATAGCTCCTACGAGCAGTACTTC.

CDR3 in DNA: TGTGCCAGCAGCCACCCCACCGGCAACTCCTACGAGCAGTACTTC. It yields the protein CASSHPTGNSYEQYF. The chain recombines TRBV6-2 or TRBV6-3 with TRBJ2-7; no reliable D call. Trimming stripped 6 bases from V and 0 bases from J, with 15 bases between. Germline CDR1 and CDR2: MNHEY and SVGEGT. The CDR3 loop spans 15 amino acids.

V usage is TRBV3-1 (or the pseudogene TRBV3-2) and J usage is TRBJ1-3; D gene uncertain. The CDR3 is 13 amino acids. V was trimmed by 2 bases and J by 0 bases, leaving 2 bases between them. Germline V CDR1 and CDR2: LGHDT, YNNKEL (reference sequence). In nucleotides, the CDR3 is TGTGCCAGCAGCCAAAGCTCTGGAAACACCATATATTTT. Protein: CASSQSSGNTIYF.

The V gene is TRBV11-2, the J gene TRBJ2-7; D remains ambiguous. The CDR3 contains 16 residues. Germline CDR1 is SGHAT and CDR2 is FQNNGV. V was pared by 1 base and J by 0 bases, with 13 bases between. CDR3 residues: CASSLVAGRRSYEQYF. The CDR3 bases are TGTGCCAGCAGCTTAGTGGCCGGACGGCGCTCCTACGAGCAGTACTTC.

The genes are TRBV7-2 and TRBJ1-2; tentative D call: TRBD1 (6 bases). Germline V gene sequence: CDR1 SGHTA, CDR2 FQGNSA. Trimming took 5 bases from V and 8 from J, leaving 18 bases between them. This CDR3 is built from 14 residues. The CDR3 sequence: CASSPSGQPQGYTF. In DNA, the CDR3 is TGTGCCAGCAGCCCGTCCGGACAGCCTCAGGGCTACACCTTC. Full variable domain (rest looked up from reference TRBV7-2 and TRBJ1-2): GAGVSQSPSNKVTEKGKDVELRCDPISGHTALYWYRQSLGQGLEFLIYFQGNSAPDKSGLPSDRFSAERTGGSVSTLTIQRTQQEDSAVYLCASSPSGQPQGYTFGSGTRLTVV.

The J gene is TRBJ1-6, the V gene TRBV30, with 10 nucleotides matching TRBD1. Germline V gene sequence: CDR1 GTSNPN, CDR2 SVGIG (reference sequence). V trimming: 3 bases; J trimming: 6 bases; junction bases outside the gene matches: 8. The CDR3 extends over 16 amino acids. As DNA, the CDR3 is TGTGCCTGGAGACCCGACAGGGGGCGAGTTAATTCACCCCTCCACTTT. Encoded protein: CAWRPDRGRVNSPLHF.

V usage is TRBV9 and J usage is TRBJ2-1; 12 positions match TRBD2. Trimming cost V 4 bases and J 0 bases; bases outside gene matches: 8. The CDR3 covers 18 residues. Looked up from germline, CDR1 is SGDLS and CDR2 is YYNGEE. The CDR3 sequence is CASSFTGTSGFSYNEQFF. The CDR3, as DNA: TGTGCCAGCAGCTTTACCGGGACTAGCGGGTTCTCCTACAATGAGCAGTTCTTC.

V gene TRBV28 combines with J gene TRBJ1-2; D possibly corresponds to TRBD1 (5 bases). Germline CDR1 MDHEN, CDR2 SYDVKM. V dropped 9 bases and J dropped 4 bases, with 9 bases sitting between them. This CDR3 comprises 11 residues. CDR3 region: CASPGFYGYTF. CDR3 nucleotides: TGTGCCAGTCCAGGGTTCTATGGCTACACCTTC.

The V gene is TRBV19, the J gene TRBJ2-2; D gene ambiguous. Germline CDR1 LNHDA, CDR2 SQIVND (reference sequence). This CDR3 has 12 residues. V was cut by 3 bases and J by 6 bases, with 5 bases left in between. The CDR3 loop is CASSISAGELFF. The CDR3 coding sequence is TGTGCCAGTAGTATCAGTGCCGGGGAGCTGTTTTTT.

The V gene is TRBV28, the J gene TRBJ2-5; 11 nucleotides line up with TRBD2. Germline V CDR1 and CDR2: MDHEN, SYDVKM. V was pared by 4 bases and J by 5 bases, with 6 bases of the junction left unmatched. The CDR3 totals 15 residues. The CDR3 DNA reads as TGTGCCAGCAGTTATAGCGGGGGGGGACGGGAGACCCAGTACTTC. This translates into CASSYSGGGRETQYF.

CDR3 in DNA: TGTGCCAGCAGCTGGGGGCCGGGACAAAGCACAGATACGCAGTATTTT. This encodes CASSWGPGQSTDTQYF. J is TRBJ2-3 and V is TRBV5-6; weak D call: TRBD1 (6 bases). CDR1 SGHDT and CDR2 YYEEEE come from the germline V gene. V was cut by 3 bases and J by 0 bases, with 14 bases left in between. The CDR3 is 16 residues long.